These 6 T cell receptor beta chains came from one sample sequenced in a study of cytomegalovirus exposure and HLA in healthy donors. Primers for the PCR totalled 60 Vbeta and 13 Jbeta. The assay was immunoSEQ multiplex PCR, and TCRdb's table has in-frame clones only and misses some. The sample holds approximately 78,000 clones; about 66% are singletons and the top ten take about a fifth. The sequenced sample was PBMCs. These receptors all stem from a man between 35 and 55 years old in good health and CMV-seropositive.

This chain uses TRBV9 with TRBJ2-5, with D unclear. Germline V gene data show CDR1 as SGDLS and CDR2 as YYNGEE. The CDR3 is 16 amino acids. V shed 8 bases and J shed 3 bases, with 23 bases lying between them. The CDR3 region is CARTSPGRRPEETQYF. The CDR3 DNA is TGTGCCAGAACCTCCCCCGGTAGGCGGCCAGAAGAGACCCAGTACTTC.

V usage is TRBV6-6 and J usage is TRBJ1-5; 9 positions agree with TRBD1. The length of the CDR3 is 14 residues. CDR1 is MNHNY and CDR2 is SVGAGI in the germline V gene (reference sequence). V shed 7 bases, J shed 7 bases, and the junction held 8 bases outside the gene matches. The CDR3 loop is CASTGTGLKQPQHF. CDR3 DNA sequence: TGTGCCAGCACCGGGACAGGGCTAAAGCAGCCCCAGCATTTT.

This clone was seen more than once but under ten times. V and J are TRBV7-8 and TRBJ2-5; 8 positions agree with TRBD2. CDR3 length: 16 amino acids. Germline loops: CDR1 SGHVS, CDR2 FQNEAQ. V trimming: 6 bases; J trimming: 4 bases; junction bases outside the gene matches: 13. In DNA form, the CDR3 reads TGTGCCAGCAGTGCCGAACTAGCGGTGGGGCGAGAGACCCAGTACTTC. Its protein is CASSAELAVGRETQYF. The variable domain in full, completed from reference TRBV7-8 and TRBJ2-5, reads GAGVSQSPRYKVAKRGQDVALRCDPISGHVSLFWYQQALGQGPEFLTYFQNEAQLDKSGLPSDRFFAERPEGSVSTLKIQRTQQEDSAVYLCASSAELAVGRETQYFGPGTRLLVL.

CDR3 in DNA: TGTGCCTGGGTGGGACAGTATAATTCACCCCTCCACTTT. Its protein is CAWVGQYNSPLHF. This chain links TRBV30 with TRBJ1-6, with 7 bases identical to TRBD1. Germline CDR1 GTSNPN, CDR2 SVGIG (reference sequence). The length of the CDR3 is 13 residues. V was pared by 5 bases and J by 4 bases, with 2 bases of the junction left unmatched.

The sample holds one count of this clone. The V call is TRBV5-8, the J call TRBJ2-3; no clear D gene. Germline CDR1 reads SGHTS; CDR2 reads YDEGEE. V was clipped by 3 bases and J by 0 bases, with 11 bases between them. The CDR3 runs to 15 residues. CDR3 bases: TGTGCCAGCAGCTCTTACGGTTATAGCACAGATACGCAGTATTTT. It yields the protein CASSSYGYSTDTQYF.

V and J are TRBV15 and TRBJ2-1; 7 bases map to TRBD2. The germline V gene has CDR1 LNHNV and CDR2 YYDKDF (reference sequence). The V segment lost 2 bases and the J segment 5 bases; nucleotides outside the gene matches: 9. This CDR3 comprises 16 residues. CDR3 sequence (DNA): TGTGCCACCAGCAGAACCCTAGCGGATATCGACAATGAGCAGTTCTTC. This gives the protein CATSRTLADIDNEQFF.